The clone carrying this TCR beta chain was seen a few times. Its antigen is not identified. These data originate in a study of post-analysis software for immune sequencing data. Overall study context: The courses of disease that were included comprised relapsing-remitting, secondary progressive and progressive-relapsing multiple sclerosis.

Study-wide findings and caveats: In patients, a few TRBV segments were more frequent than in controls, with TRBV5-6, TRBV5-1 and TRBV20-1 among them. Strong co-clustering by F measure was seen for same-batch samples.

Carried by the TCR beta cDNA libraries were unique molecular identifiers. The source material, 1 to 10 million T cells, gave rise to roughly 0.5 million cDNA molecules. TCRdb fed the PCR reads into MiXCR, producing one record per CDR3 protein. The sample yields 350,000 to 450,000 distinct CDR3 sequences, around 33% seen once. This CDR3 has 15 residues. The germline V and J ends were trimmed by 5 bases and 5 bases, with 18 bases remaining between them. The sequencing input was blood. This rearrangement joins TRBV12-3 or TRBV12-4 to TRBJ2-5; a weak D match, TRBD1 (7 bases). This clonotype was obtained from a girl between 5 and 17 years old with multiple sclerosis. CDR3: CASSPLRGALETQYF. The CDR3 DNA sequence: TGTGCCAGCAGTCCCCTCAGGGGGGCCTTGGAGACCCAGTACTTC.